This T cell receptor beta chain was captured by sequencing in a study of blood T cell repertoires in COVID-19 (dated by TCRdb to 2018 to 2021). The study in broad terms: Samples covering the acute and convalescent phases of COVID-19 were provided by collaborators in the United States, Italy and Spain. The prospective study material was composed of cDNA or gDNA derived from T cells, B-cell-depleted T cells, or PBMCs. The dataset comprised deeply sampled blood TCRbeta repertoires from subjects exposed to, actively infected with, or recovered from COVID-19. The repertoires were released in a freely available public database intended as a resource for research on the immune response to SARS-CoV-2. Samples came from the ongoing ImmuneRACE study (first 160 participants) plus 1,254 subjects from 6 global collaborators. Nearly every sample came with metadata listing a de-identified subject ID, COVID-19 status, age in years and sex. Where HLA class I and class II types were available, the types were taken from metadata supplied by the sample provider, not from assay-based typing. Results the study describes overall, beyond this receptor: The quantity of clinical and demographic metadata differed by source and by participant and was supplied without curation.

In the prospective study, participants were roughly 18 to 89 years old, resided in about two dozen geographic areas of the United States, and were enrolled through a virtual design. In the prospective study, participants were assigned to cohorts based on the clinical history participants reported in a screening survey and a study questionnaire. Recovered participants in ImmuneRACE Cohort 3 were defined by two consecutive negative NP/OP PCR tests, clearance by a healthcare professional, or resolution of symptoms. In the prospective study, mobile phlebotomists collected whole blood, serum and a nasopharyngeal or oropharyngeal swab from each participant. Prospective study participants could optionally give additional blood draws and questionnaires over an approximately two-month period. Prospective study blood samples were shipped either frozen or at room temperature before DNA extraction. Concerning this clone itself: Its antigen specificity is not known. No base quality values were provided; no much bigger clone lies one nucleotide off.

The immunoSEQ Assay, a bias-controlled multiplex PCR, was used to amplify TCRbeta CDR3 regions from genomic DNA. The published analysis was carried out like this. Within the assay, amplification of reference gene primers was used to estimate how many nucleated cells each sample contained. To quantify the absolute abundance of each unique TCRbeta CDR3 rearrangement, sequence reads were collapsed and filtered. For each sample, productive Simpson clonality was calculated by taking the square root of Simpson's diversity index across productive rearrangements. TCRdb stores this immuneACCESS table with in-frame sequences only. Part of the clones is absent; in the studies checked, under half of the shortfall reflects unresolved V genes, and no reason is known for the rest. V and J calls and clone size are copied from that table; D and trimming were computed from the DNA. The sample contains approximately 300,000 clones, around 84% of them found a single time. The ten top clones hold less than 4.5% of the sample.

CDR1 and CDR2 are read off the germline V gene (reference sequence) as SGHKS and YYEKEE. From the cysteine through the phenylalanine, the CDR3 covers 13 amino acids. Only the CDR3 region is kept as DNA, spanning 39 bases read in frame from base 1. V gives up 4 bases and J gives up 6 bases, and the segment between their germline ends measures 13 bases. The sample taken for sequencing was PBMCs or T cells enriched from blood (not recorded which). The sequence joins TRBV5-5 to TRBJ1-2; the D region possibly corresponds to TRBD1 (6 bases align). This TCR was recovered from a man aged 25-45 years who had recovered from COVID-19. The base sequence is TGTGCCAGCAGCCTACAGGGCCGGGATGGCTACACCTTC. This encodes CASSLQGRDGYTF.